The clone carrying this T cell receptor beta chain was picked up a small number of times. What it binds is unknown. The CDR3 contains 16 residues. Germline CDR1 MDHEN, CDR2 SYDVKM. The V gene end was trimmed by 3 bases and the J gene end by 7 bases; junction bases not matched to a gene: 11. This record comes from a study of CD8+CD57+ T cells in acquired aplastic anemia. Looking at the study overall: DNA per sorted CD4+ or CD8+ sample ranged roughly 0.17 to 27.4 ug, averaging roughly 3.2 ug. Approximately 10 million reads were obtained on average for healthy donor CD4+ cells.

The TCR beta profiling, which covered VDJ combination and CDR3 sequence, was carried out using genomic DNA as the template. One entry per CDR3 protein results from TCRdb running MiXCR on the reads. This sample has approximately 170,000 distinct CDR3 sequences, with less than 70% found just once. Study-wide results and limits: Controls did not differ significantly from patients in CD8+ Simpson's diversity.

The sequenced sample consisted of sorted CD4+, CD8+, or CD8+CD57+ T cells (not recorded which) from PBMCs. This TCR was sampled from a human donor in good health, serving as a control. This rearrangement joins TRBV28 to TRBJ2-2; 7 positions match TRBD2. In nucleotides, the CDR3 is TGTGCCAGCAGTTTGCGGCGGGGGTATCGGGGCGGGGAGCTGTTTTTT. As protein: CASSLRRGYRGGELFF.